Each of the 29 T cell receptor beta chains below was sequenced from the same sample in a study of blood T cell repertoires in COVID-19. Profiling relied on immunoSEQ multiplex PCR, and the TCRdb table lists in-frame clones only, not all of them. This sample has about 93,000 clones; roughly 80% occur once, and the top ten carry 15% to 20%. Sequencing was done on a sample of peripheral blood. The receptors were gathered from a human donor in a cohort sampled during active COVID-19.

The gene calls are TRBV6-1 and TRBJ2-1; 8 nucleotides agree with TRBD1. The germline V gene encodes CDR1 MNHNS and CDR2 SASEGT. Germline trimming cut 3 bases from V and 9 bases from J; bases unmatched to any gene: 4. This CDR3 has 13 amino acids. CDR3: CASSDRTGLEQFF. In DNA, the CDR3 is TGTGCCAGCAGTGATAGGACAGGGCTTGAGCAGTTCTTC.

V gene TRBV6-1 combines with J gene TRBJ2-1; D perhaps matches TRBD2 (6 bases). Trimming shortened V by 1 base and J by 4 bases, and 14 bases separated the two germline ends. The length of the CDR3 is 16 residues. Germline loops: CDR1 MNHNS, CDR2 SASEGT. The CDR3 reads CASSEVLADGYNEQFF. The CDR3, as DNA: TGTGCCAGCAGTGAAGTATTAGCGGACGGTTACAATGAGCAGTTCTTC.

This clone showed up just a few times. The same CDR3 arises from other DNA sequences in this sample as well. For the CDR3, the DNA is TGCGCCAGCAGCTTGGCCGGCGGGACAGGGGCCTACGAGCAGTACTTC. Translation gives CASSLAGGTGAYEQYF. The chain joins TRBV5-1 to TRBJ2-7, with 10 nucleotides matching TRBD1. The CDR3 has 16 residues. CDR1 is SGHRS, CDR2 YFSETQ, per germline. Trimming took 0 bases from V and 2 from J; bases not matched to a gene: 5.

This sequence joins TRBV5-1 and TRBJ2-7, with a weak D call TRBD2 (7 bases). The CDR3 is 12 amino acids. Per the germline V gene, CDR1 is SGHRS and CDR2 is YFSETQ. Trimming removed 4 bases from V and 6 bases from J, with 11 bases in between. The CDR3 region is CASSRGGSEQYF. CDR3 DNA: TGCGCCAGCAGCCGCGGGGGCAGCGAGCAGTACTTC.

Here the CDR3 reads CATSRPGGQSHGYTF. The CDR3 bases are TGTGCCACCAGCAGACCAGGGGGACAGAGTCACGGCTACACCTTC. The chain carries TRBV15 and TRBJ1-2; TRBD1 matches at 7 bases. The CDR3 contains 15 residues. Trimming cost V 2 bases and J 8 bases; bases outside gene matches: 11. The V gene's germline CDR1 is LNHNV and CDR2 YYDKDF (reference sequence).

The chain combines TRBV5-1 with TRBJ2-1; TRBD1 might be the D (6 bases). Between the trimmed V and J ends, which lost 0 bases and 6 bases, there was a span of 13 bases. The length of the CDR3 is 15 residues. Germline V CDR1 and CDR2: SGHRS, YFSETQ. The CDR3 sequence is CASSLVGQGFNEQFF. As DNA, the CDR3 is TGCGCCAGCAGCTTGGTGGGACAAGGCTTCAATGAGCAGTTCTTC.

The CDR3 loop is CAGGGRNNEQYF. As DNA, the CDR3 is TGTGCCGGGGGGGGGAGGAACAACGAGCAGTACTTC. The chain couples TRBV28 to TRBJ2-7; 7 nucleotides agree with TRBD2. Germline assignment: CDR1 MDHEN and CDR2 SYDVKM. There are 12 residues in the CDR3. V lost 11 bases and J lost 5; bases outside the gene matches: 9. The full variable domain, with the rest looked up from reference TRBV28 and TRBJ2-7, is DVKVTQSSRYLVKRTGEKVFLECVQDMDHENMFWYRQDPGLGLRLIYFSYDVKMKEKGDIPEGYSVSREKKERFSLILESASTNQTSMYLCAGGGRNNEQYFGPGTRLTVT.

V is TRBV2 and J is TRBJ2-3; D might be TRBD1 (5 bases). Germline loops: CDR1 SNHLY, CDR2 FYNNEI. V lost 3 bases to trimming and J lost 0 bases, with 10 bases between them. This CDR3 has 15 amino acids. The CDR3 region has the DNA TGTGCCAGCAGTGACTGGGGCAGCAGCACAGATACGCAGTATTTT. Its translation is CASSDWGSSTDTQYF.

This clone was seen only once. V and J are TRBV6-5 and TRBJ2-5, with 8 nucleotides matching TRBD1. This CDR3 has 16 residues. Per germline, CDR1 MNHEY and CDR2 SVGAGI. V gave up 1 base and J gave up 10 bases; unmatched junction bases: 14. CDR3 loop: CASSYYGTGATRDQYF. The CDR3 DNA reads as TGTGCCAGCAGTTACTACGGGACAGGCGCGACAAGGGACCAGTACTTC.

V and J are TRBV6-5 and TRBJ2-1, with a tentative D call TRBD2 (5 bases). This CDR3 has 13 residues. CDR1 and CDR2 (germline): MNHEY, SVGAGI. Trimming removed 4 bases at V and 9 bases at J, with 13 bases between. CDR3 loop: CASSSAGSSEQFF. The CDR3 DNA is TGTGCCAGCAGTTCCGCTGGGAGCAGTGAGCAGTTCTTC.

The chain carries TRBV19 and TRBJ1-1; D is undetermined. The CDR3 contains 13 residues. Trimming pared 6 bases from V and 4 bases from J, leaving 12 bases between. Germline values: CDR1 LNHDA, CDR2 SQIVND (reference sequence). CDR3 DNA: TGTGCCAGTAGGGAGAGTTCGGGCACTGAAGCTTTCTTT. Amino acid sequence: CASRESSGTEAFF.

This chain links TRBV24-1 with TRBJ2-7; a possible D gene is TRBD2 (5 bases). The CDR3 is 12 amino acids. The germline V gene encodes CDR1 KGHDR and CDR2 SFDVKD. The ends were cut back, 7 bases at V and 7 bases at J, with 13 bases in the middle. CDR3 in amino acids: CATRGDEGEQYF. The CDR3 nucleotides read TGTGCCACCAGGGGAGATGAAGGTGAGCAGTACTTC.

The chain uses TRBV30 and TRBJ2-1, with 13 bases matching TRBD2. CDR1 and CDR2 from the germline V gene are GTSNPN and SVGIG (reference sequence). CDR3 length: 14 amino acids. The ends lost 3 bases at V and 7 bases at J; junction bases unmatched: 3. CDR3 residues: CAWRGTSGVNEQFF. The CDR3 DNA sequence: TGTGCCTGGAGGGGGACTAGCGGGGTGAATGAGCAGTTCTTC. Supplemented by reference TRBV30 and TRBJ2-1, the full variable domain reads SQTIHQWPATLVQPVGSPLSLECTVEGTSNPNLYWYRQAAGRGLQLLFYSVGIGQISSEVPQNLSASRPQDRQFILSSKKLLLSDSGFYLCAWRGTSGVNEQFFGPGTRLTVL.

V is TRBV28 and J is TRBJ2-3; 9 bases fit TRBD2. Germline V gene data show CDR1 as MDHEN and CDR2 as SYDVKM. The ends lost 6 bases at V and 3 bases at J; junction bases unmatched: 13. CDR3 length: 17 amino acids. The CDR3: CASSLLSLAGWTDTQYF. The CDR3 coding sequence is TGTGCCAGCAGCTTGCTCTCGCTAGCGGGGTGGACAGATACGCAGTATTTT.

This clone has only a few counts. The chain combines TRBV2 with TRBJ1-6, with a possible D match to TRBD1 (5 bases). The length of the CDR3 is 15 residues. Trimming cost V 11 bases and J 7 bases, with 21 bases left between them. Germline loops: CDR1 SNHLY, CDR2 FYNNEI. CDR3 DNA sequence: TGTGCCGCCACGCGGGACTTCCTTGGGAATTCACCCCTCCACTTT. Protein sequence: CAATRDFLGNSPLHF. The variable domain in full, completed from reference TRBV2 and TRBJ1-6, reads EPEVTQTPSHQVTQMGQEVILRCVPISNHLYFYWYRQILGQKVEFLVSFYNNEISEKSEIFDDQFSVERPDGSNFTLKIRSTKLEDSAMYFCAATRDFLGNSPLHFGNGTRLTVT.

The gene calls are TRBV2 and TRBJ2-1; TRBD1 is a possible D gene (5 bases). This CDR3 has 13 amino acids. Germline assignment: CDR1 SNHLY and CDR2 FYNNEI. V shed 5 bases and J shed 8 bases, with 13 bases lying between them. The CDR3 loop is CASSRRKGDEQFF. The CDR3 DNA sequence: TGTGCCAGCAGTCGAAGGAAAGGGGATGAGCAGTTCTTC.

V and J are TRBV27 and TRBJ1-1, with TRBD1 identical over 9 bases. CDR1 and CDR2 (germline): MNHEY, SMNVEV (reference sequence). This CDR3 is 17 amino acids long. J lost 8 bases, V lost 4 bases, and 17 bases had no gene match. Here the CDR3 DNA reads TGTGCCAGCAGTTCCCCCTCCCCGACAGGGGGGTTAAGGGAAGCTTTCTTT. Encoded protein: CASSSPSPTGGLREAFF.

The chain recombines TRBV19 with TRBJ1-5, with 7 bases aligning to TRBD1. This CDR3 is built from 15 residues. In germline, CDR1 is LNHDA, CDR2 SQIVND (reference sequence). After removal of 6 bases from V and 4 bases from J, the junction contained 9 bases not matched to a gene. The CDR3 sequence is CASRPTGALNQPQHF. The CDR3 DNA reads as TGTGCCAGTAGACCAACAGGGGCCCTGAATCAGCCCCAGCATTTT.

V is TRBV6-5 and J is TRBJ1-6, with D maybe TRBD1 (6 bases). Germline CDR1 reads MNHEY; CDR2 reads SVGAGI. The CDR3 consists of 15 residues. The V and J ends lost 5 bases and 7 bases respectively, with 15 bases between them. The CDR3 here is CASSPWTAMNSPLHF. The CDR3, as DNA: TGTGCCAGCAGTCCTTGGACAGCGATGAATTCACCCCTCCACTTT.

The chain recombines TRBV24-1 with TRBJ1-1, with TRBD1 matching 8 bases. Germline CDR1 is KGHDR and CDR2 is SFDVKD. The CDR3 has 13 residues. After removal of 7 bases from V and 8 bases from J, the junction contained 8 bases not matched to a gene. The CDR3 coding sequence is TGTGCCACCAGCGCCGGGACAGGAACCGAAGCTTTCTTT. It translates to CATSAGTGTEAFF.

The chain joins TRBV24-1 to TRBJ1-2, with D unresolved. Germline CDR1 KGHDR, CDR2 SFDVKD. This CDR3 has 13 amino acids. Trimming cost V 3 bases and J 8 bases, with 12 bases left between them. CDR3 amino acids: CATSDDHRGGYTF. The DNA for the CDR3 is TGTGCCACCAGTGATGACCACCGAGGCGGCTACACCTTC.

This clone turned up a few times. The CDR3 coding sequence is TGTGCCAGCAGACCGGGACAGGCGAGGGTCGCTGAAGCTTTCTTT. Protein sequence: CASRPGQARVAEAFF. The genes are TRBV2 and TRBJ1-1, with 8 bases aligning to TRBD1. J gave up 6 bases and V 6 bases, and 12 bases lay outside the gene matches. This CDR3 region has 15 residues. CDR1 and CDR2 from the germline V gene are SNHLY and FYNNEI.

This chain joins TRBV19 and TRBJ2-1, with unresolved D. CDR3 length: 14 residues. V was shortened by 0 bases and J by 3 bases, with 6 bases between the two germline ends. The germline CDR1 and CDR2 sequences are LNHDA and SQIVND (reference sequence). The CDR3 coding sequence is TGTGCCAGTAGTATAGATCGGTACTACAATGAGCAGTTCTTC. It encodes CASSIDRYYNEQFF.

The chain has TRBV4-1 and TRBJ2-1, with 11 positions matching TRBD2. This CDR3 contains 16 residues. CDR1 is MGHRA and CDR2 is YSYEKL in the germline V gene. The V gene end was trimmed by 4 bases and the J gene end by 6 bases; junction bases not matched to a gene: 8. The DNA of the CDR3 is TGCGCCAGCAGCCGCCCCGGGACTAGCGGCCTCAATGAGCAGTTCTTC. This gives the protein CASSRPGTSGLNEQFF.

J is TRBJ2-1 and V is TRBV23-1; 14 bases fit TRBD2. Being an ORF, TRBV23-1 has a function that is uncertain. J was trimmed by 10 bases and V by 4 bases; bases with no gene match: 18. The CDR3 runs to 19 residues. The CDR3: CASSRHRALGLAGVCEQFF. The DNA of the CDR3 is TGCGCCAGCAGTCGGCACAGGGCATTGGGACTAGCGGGAGTATGCGAGCAGTTCTTC.

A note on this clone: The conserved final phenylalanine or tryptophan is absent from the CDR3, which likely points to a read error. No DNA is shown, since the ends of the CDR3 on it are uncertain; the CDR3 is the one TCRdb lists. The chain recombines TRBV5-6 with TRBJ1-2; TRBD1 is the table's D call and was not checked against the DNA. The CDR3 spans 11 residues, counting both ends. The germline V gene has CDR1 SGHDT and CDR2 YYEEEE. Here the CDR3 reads CASSLERDRAI.

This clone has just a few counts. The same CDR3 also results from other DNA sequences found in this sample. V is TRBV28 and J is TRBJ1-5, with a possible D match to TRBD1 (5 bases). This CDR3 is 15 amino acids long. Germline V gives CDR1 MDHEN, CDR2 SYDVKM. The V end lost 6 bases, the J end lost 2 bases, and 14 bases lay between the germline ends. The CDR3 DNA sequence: TGTGCCAGCAGCCCAATGGGGGGGGGCAATCAGCCCCAGCATTTT. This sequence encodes CASSPMGGGNQPQHF.

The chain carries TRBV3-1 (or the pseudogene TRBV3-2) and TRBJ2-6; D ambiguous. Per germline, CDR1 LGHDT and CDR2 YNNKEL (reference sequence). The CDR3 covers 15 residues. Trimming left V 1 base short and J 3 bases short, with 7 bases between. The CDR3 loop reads CASSQASLGANVLTF. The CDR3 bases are TGTGCCAGCAGCCAAGCGAGCCTTGGGGCCAACGTCCTGACTTTC.

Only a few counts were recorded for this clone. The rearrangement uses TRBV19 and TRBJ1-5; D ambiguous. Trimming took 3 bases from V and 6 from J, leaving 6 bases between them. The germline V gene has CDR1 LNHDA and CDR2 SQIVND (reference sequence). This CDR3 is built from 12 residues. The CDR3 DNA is TGTGCCAGTAGTATTGAGGCTCAGCCCCAGCATTTT. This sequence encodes CASSIEAQPQHF.